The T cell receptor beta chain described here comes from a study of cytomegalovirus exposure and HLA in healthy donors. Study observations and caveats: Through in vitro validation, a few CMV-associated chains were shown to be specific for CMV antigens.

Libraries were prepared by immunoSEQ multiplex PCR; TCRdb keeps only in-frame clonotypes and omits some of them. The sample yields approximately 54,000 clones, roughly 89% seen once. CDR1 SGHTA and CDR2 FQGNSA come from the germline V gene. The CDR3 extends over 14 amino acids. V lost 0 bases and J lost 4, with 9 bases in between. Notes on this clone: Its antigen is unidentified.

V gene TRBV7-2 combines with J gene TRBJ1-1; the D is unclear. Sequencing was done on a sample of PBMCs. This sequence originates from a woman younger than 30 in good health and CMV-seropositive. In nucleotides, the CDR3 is TGTGCCAGCAGCTTAGCCAGGCGGGGCACTGAAGCTTTCTTT. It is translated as CASSLARRGTEAFF.